Each of the 10 T cell receptor beta chains below was sequenced from the same sample in a study of blood T cell repertoires in COVID-19. Clones were read by immunoSEQ multiplex PCR, and TCRdb kept only the in-frame ones, dropping some. This sample carries fewer than 350,000 clones, roughly 87% of them seen once, and the ten largest clones take roughly a tenth. The sequenced material came from peripheral blood. The receptors originated from a man aged 25-45 years with COVID-19, enrolled during active disease.

V and J are TRBV9 and TRBJ2-2; D is ambiguous. V was cut by 0 bases and J by 7 bases, with 10 bases left in between. CDR3 size: 14 residues. Germline CDR1 reads SGDLS; CDR2 reads YYNGEE. The CDR3 region is CASSVGHSDGELFF. DNA of the CDR3: TGTGCCAGCAGCGTAGGACACAGTGACGGGGAGCTGTTTTTT.

This clone came up once. The chain links TRBV6-5 to TRBJ1-6; D may be TRBD1 (5 bases). The CDR3 loop spans 15 amino acids. Germline lookup yields CDR1 MNHEY and CDR2 SVGAGI. The V end was cut by 0 bases, the J end by 8 bases, with 11 bases between. The CDR3 bases are TGTGCCAGCAGTTACTCTGGGGCTGCGGATTCACCCCTCCACTTT. This sequence encodes CASSYSGAADSPLHF.

The V gene is TRBV30, the J gene TRBJ2-1, with 8 nucleotides matching TRBD2. The V and J ends lost 3 bases and 1 base, in that order; junction bases with no gene match: 5. The CDR3 is made up of 15 amino acids. Germline lookup yields CDR1 GTSNPN and CDR2 SVGIG (reference sequence). CDR3 amino acids: CAWSGGGISYNEQFF. As DNA, the CDR3 is TGTGCCTGGAGCGGGGGGGGGATTTCCTACAATGAGCAGTTCTTC.

V usage is TRBV30 and J usage is TRBJ2-5, with 12 bases matching TRBD2. This CDR3 spans 15 amino acids. CDR1 GTSNPN and CDR2 SVGIG come from the germline V gene (reference sequence). The CDR3: CAWERLAGARETQYF. The CDR3 region has the DNA TGTGCTTGGGAAAGACTAGCGGGAGCGAGAGAGACCCAGTACTTC.

The chain is built from TRBV28 and TRBJ2-7, with D perhaps matching TRBD1 (5 bases). Per the germline V gene, CDR1 is MDHEN and CDR2 is SYDVKM. The CDR3 has 14 residues. Trimming removed 5 bases at V and 0 bases at J, with 11 bases between. The CDR3 here is CASSILTDSYEQYF. The DNA of the CDR3 is TGTGCCAGCAGTATCCTGACAGACTCCTACGAGCAGTACTTC.

This chain links TRBV24-1 with TRBJ1-1; D gene ambiguous. The CDR3 runs to 13 residues. The germline V gene has CDR1 KGHDR and CDR2 SFDVKD. The germline V and J ends were trimmed by 2 bases and 0 bases, with 3 bases remaining between them. The DNA for the CDR3 is TGTGCCACCAGTGATTCATTGAACACTGAAGCTTTCTTT. Residues: CATSDSLNTEAFF.

The chain carries TRBV13 and TRBJ2-2; D may be TRBD2 (5 bases). The germline gives CDR1 PRHDT, CDR2 FYEKMQ (reference sequence). The CDR3 totals 18 residues. Trimming pared 2 bases from V and 4 bases from J, leaving 20 bases between. CDR3 region: CASSLPPGERRITGELFF. CDR3 nucleotide sequence: TGTGCCAGCAGCTTACCTCCCGGGGAGCGGAGAATCACCGGGGAGCTGTTTTTT.

The chain recombines TRBV6-5 with TRBJ2-7, with 10 bases matching TRBD1. This CDR3 has 14 residues. Trimming at V came to 4 bases and at J to 5 bases, leaving 5 bases not matched to a gene. CDR1 MNHEY and CDR2 SVGAGI come from the germline V gene. CDR3 DNA: TGTGCCAGCAGTTCGGGACAGGGGACCCACGAGCAGTACTTC. Amino acids: CASSSGQGTHEQYF.

The J gene is TRBJ2-7, the V gene TRBV19; 11 nucleotides align to TRBD2. J lost 1 base, V lost 1 base, and 3 bases had no gene match. From germline, CDR1 is LNHDA and CDR2 SQIVND (reference sequence). The CDR3 runs 16 residues. CDR3 in DNA: TGTGCCAGTAGTATAGCAGGGACTAGCGGATCCTACGAGCAGTACTTC. Amino acids: CASSIAGTSGSYEQYF.

The V gene is TRBV28, the J gene TRBJ2-1, with TRBD2 identical over 8 bases. The V gene end was trimmed by 5 bases and the J gene end by 10 bases; junction bases not matched to a gene: 16. Germline V gene data show CDR1 as MDHEN and CDR2 as SYDVKM. The length of the CDR3 is 16 residues. CDR3 in DNA: TGTGCCAGCAGTCCACCAGGGAGCGGGAGAGGACGGGAGCAGTTCTTC. As protein: CASSPPGSGRGREQFF.